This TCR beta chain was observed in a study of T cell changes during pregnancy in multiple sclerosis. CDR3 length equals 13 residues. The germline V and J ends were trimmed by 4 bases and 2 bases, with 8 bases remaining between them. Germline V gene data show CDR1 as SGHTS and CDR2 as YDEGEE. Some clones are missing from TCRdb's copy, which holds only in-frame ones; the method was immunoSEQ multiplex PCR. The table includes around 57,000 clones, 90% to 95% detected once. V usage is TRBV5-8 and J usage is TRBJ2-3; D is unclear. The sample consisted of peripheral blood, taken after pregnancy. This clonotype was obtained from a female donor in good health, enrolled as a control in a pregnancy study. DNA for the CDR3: TGTGCCAGCAGCACGGTCGCCACAGATACGCAGTATTTT. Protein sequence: CASSTVATDTQYF.